Each of the 8 T cell receptor beta chains below was sequenced from the same sample in a study of blood T cell repertoires in COVID-19 (dated by TCRdb to 2018 to 2021). The library was obtained by the immunoSEQ multiplex PCR assay. TCRdb took this table from immuneACCESS and kept in-frame rearrangements with V and J called. Such tables lack part of the clones; where checked against another copy, unresolved V genes explain under half of the gap, and the rest is unexplained. A total of 20,000 to 25,000 clones appear in this sample, over 85% of them only once. The leading ten clones occupy around 6.3% of the sample. Sequencing was performed on peripheral blood. The receptors originated from an elderly woman with active COVID-19.

This clone was detected only a few times. The chain uses TRBV7-9 and TRBJ1-2; D is uncertain. The CDR3 contains 13 residues. Germline V gene sequence: CDR1 SEHNR, CDR2 FQNEAQ (reference sequence). Between the trimmed V and J ends, which lost 2 bases and 5 bases, there was a span of 9 bases. CDR3 in amino acids: CASSLIDSYGYTF. As DNA, the CDR3 is TGTGCCAGCAGCTTAATCGACTCGTATGGCTACACCTTC.

The chain employs TRBV4-3 and TRBJ1-6; 8 bases line up with TRBD1. The CDR3 is made up of 16 amino acids. The J segment lost 8 bases and the V segment lost 0 bases, leaving 6 bases of the junction unmatched. Germline lookup yields CDR1 LGHNA and CDR2 YSLEER. CDR3 amino acids: CASSQDSGGRYSPLHF. The CDR3 DNA is TGCGCCAGCAGCCAAGATTCAGGGGGCCGTTATTCACCCCTCCACTTT.

The V and J genes are TRBV2 and TRBJ2-5; 8 bases agree with TRBD1. J lost 4 bases, V lost 9 bases, and 10 bases had no gene match. The CDR3 spans 14 residues. Germline V gives CDR1 SNHLY, CDR2 FYNNEI. CDR3 sequence reads: CASAGGPSRETQYF. The CDR3 region has the DNA TGTGCCAGTGCAGGGGGCCCAAGTAGAGAGACCCAGTACTTC.

V and J are TRBV4-2 and TRBJ1-1, with 10 bases lining up with TRBD1. Losses at the gene ends were 2 bases for V and 10 bases for J; bases not matched to a gene: 13. CDR1 and CDR2 from the germline V gene are LGHNA and YNFKEQ. The CDR3 totals 16 residues. The DNA for the CDR3 is TGTGCCAGCAGCCAAAAGCCCGGGACAGGGGTTGCGGGAGCTTTCTTT. As protein: CASSQKPGTGVAGAFF.

This chain links TRBV2 with TRBJ2-3; 8 bases are shared with TRBD2. The junction had 12 bases not matched to a gene; V was cut back by 9 bases and J by 4 bases. The CDR3 contains 15 residues. Germline V CDR1 and CDR2: SNHLY, FYNNEI. CDR3 bases: TGTGCCAGTGGGATCGGGGGGGGCAGGGCAGATACGCAGTATTTT. This gives the protein CASGIGGGRADTQYF.

The chain recombines TRBV25-1 with TRBJ1-2, with 8 bases aligning to TRBD1. Trimming at V came to 5 bases and at J to 13 bases, leaving 9 bases not matched to a gene. The CDR3 runs to 12 residues. CDR1 MGHDK and CDR2 SYGVNS come from the germline V gene. The CDR3 here is CASSSSGGRSTF. CDR3 coding DNA: TGTGCCAGCAGTTCCTCAGGGGGCAGGTCCACCTTC.

The V gene is TRBV15, the J gene TRBJ2-2; D uncertain. V lost 2 bases and J 3 bases, leaving 10 bases between the germline ends. Germline V lookup: CDR1 LNHNV, CDR2 YYDKDF (reference sequence). The CDR3 sequence is 15 residues long. DNA for the CDR3: TGTGCCACCAGCAGAACTCGGTCTTACACCGGGGAGCTGTTTTTT. Translated: CATSRTRSYTGELFF.

This chain joins TRBV6-6 and TRBJ1-1; maybe TRBD1 (6 bases). Trimming shortened V by 4 bases and J by 6 bases, and 21 bases separated the two germline ends. Germline-derived CDR1 and CDR2 are MNHNY and SVGAGI (reference sequence). This CDR3 has 16 amino acids. The CDR3 reads CASSFYPGERPPEAFF. Here the CDR3 DNA reads TGTGCCAGCAGTTTTTATCCAGGGGAGAGGCCCCCTGAAGCTTTCTTT.